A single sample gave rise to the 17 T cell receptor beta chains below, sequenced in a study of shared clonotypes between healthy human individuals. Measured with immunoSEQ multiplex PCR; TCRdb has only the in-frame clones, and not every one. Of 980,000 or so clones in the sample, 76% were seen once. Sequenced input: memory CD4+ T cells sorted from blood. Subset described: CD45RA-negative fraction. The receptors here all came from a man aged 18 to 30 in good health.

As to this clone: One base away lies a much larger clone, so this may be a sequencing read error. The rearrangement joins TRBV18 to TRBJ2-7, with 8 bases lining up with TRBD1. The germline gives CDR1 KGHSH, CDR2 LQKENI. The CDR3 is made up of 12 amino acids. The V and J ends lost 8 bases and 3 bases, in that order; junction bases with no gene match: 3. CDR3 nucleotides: TGTGCCAGCGCCGGACAGGGCTACGAGCAGTACTTC. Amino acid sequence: CASAGQGYEQYF.

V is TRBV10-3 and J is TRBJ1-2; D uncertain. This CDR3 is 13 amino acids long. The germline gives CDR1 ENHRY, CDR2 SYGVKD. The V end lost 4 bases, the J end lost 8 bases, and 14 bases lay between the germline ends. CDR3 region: CAISADVVTGYTF. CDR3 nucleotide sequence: TGTGCCATCAGTGCGGACGTCGTAACCGGCTACACCTTC.

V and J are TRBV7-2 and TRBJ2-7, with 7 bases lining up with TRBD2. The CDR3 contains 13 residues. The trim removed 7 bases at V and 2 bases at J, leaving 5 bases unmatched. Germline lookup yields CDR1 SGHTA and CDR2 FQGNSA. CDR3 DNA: TGTGCCAGCATGAGCGGGACCACCTACGAGCAGTACTTC. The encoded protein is CASMSGTTYEQYF.

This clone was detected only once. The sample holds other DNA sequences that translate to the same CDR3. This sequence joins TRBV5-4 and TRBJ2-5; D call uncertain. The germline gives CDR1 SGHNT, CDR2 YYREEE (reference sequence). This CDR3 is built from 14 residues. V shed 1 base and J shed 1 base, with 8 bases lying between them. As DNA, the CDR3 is TGTGCCAGCAGCTTGAAGGCCTCCCAAGAGACCCAGTACTTC. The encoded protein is CASSLKASQETQYF.

CDR3 sequence reads: CASSLGAEFTEAFF. Here the CDR3 DNA reads TGTGCCAGCAGCTTAGGGGCAGAATTCACTGAAGCTTTCTTT. This chain links TRBV11-2 with TRBJ1-1; D ambiguous. CDR1 is SGHAT, CDR2 FQNNGV, per germline. The V gene lost 1 base and the J gene lost 4 bases, with 10 bases spanning the gap. This CDR3 is 14 amino acids long.

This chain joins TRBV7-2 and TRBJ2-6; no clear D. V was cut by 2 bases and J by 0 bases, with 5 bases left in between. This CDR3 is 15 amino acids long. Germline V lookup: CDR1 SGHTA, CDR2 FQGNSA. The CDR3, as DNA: TGTGCCAGCAGCTTATCAGTCTCTGGGGCCAACGTCCTGACTTTC. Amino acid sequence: CASSLSVSGANVLTF.

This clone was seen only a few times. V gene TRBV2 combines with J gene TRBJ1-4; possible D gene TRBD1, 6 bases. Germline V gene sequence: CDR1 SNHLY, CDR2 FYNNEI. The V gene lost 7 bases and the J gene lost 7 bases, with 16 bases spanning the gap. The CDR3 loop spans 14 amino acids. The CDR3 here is CASTPMGAGEKLFF. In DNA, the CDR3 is TGTGCCAGCACCCCAATGGGGGCCGGTGAAAAACTGTTTTTT. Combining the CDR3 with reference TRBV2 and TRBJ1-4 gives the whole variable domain EPEVTQTPSHQVTQMGQEVILRCVPISNHLYFYWYRQILGQKVEFLVSFYNNEISEKSEIFDDQFSVERPDGSNFTLKIRSTKLEDSAMYFCASTPMGAGEKLFFGSGTQLSVL.

The CDR3 nucleotides are TGTGCCAGCATAGGCCTGGGGCTACGTGAAAAACTGTTTTTT. Its translation: CASIGLGLREKLFF. This chain connects TRBV2 to TRBJ1-4, with D possibly being TRBD1 (5 bases). With 7 bases removed from V and 7 bases from J, the gap between germline ends came to 16 bases. Germline assignment: CDR1 SNHLY and CDR2 FYNNEI. CDR3 length equals 14 residues.

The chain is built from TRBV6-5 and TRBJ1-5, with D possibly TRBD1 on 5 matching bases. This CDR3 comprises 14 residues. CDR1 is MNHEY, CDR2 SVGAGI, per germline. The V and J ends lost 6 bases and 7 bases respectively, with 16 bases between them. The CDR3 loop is CASRPAGTGQPQHF. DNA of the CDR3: TGTGCCAGCAGACCCGCAGGGACGGGACAGCCCCAGCATTTT.

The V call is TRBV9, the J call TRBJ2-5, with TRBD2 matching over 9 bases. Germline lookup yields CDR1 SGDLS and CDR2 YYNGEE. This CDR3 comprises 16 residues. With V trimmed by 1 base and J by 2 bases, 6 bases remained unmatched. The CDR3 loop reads CASSVRERGAQETQYF. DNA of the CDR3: TGTGCCAGCAGCGTAAGGGAGCGGGGGGCTCAAGAGACCCAGTACTTC.

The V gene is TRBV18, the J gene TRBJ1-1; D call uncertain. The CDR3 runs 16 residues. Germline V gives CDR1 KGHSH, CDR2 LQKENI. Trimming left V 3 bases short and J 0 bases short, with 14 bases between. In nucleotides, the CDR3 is TGTGCCAGCTCACCGACCCAGGAACGCCTGAACACTGAAGCTTTCTTT. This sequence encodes CASSPTQERLNTEAFF. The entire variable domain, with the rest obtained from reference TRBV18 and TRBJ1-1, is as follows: NAGVMQNPRHLVRRRGQEARLRCSPMKGHSHVYWYRQLPEEGLKFMVYLQKENIIDESGMPKERFSAEFPKEGPSILRIQQVVRGDSAAYFCASSPTQERLNTEAFFGQGTRLTVV.

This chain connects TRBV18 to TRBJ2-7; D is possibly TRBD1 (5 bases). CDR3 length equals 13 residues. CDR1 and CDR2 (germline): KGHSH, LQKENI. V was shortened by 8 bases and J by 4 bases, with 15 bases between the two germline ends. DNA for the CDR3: TGTGCCAGCGCTCAGGGTTCTCAATACGAGCAGTACTTC. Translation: CASAQGSQYEQYF.

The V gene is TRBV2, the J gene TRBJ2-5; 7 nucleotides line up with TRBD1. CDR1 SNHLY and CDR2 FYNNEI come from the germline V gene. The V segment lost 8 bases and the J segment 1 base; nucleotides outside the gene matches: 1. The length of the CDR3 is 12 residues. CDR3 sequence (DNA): TGTGCCAGCGACAGGGCCCAAGAGACCCAGTACTTC. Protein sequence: CASDRAQETQYF.

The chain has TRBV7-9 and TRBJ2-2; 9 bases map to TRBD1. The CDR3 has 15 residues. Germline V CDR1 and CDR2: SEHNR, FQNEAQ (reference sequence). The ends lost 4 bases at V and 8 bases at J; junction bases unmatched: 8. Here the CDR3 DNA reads TGTGCCAGCAGCTCCATAACAGGGGGCTGGGGGGAGCTGTTTTTT. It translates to CASSSITGGWGELFF.

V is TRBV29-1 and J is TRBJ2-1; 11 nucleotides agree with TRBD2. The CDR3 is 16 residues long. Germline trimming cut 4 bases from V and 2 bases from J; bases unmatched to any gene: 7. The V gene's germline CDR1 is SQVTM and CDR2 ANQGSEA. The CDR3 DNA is TGCAGCGTTGGCGGGACTAGCGGTTTCGCCTACAATGAGCAGTTCTTC. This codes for CSVGGTSGFAYNEQFF.

The CDR3: CASSSWTGNTEAFF. The CDR3 DNA follows: TGTGCCAGCAGCTCATGGACGGGAAACACTGAAGCTTTCTTT. The chain has TRBV7-2 and TRBJ1-1; D is unclear. The CDR3 contains 14 residues. CDR1 SGHTA and CDR2 FQGNSA come from the germline V gene. With 4 bases removed from V and 2 bases from J, the gap between germline ends came to 11 bases.

The CDR3 nucleotides read TGCAGCGTGTTGGGGGGATCTGGAAACACCATATATTTT. Translation gives CSVLGGSGNTIYF. The V gene is TRBV29-1, the J gene TRBJ1-3, with D maybe TRBD1 (5 bases). The CDR3 contains 13 residues. Germline V lookup: CDR1 SQVTM, CDR2 ANQGSEA. Trimming took off 6 bases at V and 1 base at J, with 10 bases between the two ends.